This T cell receptor beta chain was documented in a study of T-cell reconstitution after alpha-beta-depleted transplantation in children. Findings of the study overall: Newly produced T cells mostly provided counts and TCRbeta diversity after one year, as hyperexpanded clones declined. Several hundred expanded graft clones reportedly were the source of alpha-beta T cells about two months after transplant. Certain patients had high TCRbeta diversity at day 60, and it came from recipient T cells and thymic progenitors that survived.

Preparing the TCRbeta library involved the use of unique molecular identifiers. MiXCR, run by TCRdb on the PCR reads, gives a single entry per CDR3 protein. Counted here are approximately 430,000 distinct CDR3 sequences, roughly 16% occurring once; the ten biggest clones make up about 32%. This clonotype was seen only a few times. What it binds is unknown. The germline CDR1 and CDR2 sequences are SGHNT and YENEEA. Trimming shortened V by 1 base and J by 0 bases, and 21 bases separated the two germline ends. This CDR3 is 19 amino acids long. The sample in question was PBMCs, mostly from graft donor cells, obtained 360 days after TCRalphabeta/CD19-depleted stem cell transplant. The sequence came from a boy in the first two years of life who had a stem cell transplant for Wiskott-Aldrich syndrome, so the T cells may come from the graft donor. This sequence joins TRBV11-3 and TRBJ1-1; D call uncertain. The CDR3 spells CASSLVWIAGKGMNTEAFF. The DNA of the CDR3 is TGTGCCAGCAGCTTAGTATGGATCGCAGGAAAAGGCATGAACACTGAAGCTTTCTTT.